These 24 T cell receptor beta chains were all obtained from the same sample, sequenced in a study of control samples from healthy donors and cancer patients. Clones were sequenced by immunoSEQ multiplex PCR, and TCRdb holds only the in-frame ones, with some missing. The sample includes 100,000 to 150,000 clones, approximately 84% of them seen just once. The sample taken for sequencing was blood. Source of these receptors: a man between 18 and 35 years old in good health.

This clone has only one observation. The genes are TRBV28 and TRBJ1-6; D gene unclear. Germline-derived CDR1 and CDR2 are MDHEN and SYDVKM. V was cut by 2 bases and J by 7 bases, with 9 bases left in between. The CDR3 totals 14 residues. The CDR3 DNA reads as TGTGCCAGCAGTTTAGGAGAGAGAAATTCACCCCTCCACTTT. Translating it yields CASSLGERNSPLHF.

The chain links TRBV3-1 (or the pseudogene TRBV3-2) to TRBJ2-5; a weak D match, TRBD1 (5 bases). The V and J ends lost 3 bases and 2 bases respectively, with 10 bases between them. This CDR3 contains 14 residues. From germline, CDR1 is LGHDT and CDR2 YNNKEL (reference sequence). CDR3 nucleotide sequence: TGTGCCAGCAGCCAGCAGGGAAGTCAAGAGACCCAGTACTTC. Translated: CASSQQGSQETQYF.

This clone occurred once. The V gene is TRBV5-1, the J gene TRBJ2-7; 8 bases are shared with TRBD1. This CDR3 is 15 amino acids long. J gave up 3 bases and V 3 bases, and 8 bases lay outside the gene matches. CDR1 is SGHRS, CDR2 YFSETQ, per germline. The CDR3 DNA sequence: TGCGCCAGCAGCTCCGGTGGGACAGGTTTCTACGAGCAGTACTTC. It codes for CASSSGGTGFYEQYF.

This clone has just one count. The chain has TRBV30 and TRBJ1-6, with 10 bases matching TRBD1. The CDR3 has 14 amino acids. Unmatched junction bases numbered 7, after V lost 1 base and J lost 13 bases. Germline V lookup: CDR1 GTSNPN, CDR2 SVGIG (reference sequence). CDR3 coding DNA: TGTGCCTGGAGTGCCGGGACAGGGGTTTCCCCCCTCCACTTT. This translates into CAWSAGTGVSPLHF.

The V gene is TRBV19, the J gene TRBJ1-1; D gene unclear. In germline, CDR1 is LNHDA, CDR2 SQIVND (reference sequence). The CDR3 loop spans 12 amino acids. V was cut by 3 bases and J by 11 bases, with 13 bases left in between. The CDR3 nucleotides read TGTGCCAGTAGTATCGCCGGCCCGGGGGCTTTCTTT. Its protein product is CASSIAGPGAFF. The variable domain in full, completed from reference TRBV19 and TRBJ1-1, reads DGGITQSPKYLFRKEGQNVTLSCEQNLNHDAMYWYRQDPGQGLRLIYYSQIVNDFQKGDIAEGYSVSREKKESFPLTVTSAQKNPTAFYLCASSIAGPGAFFGQGTRLTVV.

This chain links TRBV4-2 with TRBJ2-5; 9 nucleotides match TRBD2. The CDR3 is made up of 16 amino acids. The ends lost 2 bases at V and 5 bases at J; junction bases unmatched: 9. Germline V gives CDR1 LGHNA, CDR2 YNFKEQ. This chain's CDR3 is CASSQPGLAFGETQYF. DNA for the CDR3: TGTGCCAGCAGCCAACCCGGACTAGCGTTTGGGGAGACCCAGTACTTC.

CDR3 in DNA: TGTGCCAGCAGCTCGACAGGTCCCTACGAGCAGTACTTC. Its translation: CASSSTGPYEQYF. J is TRBJ2-7 and V is TRBV7-9, with a tentative D call TRBD1 (6 bases). Trimming removed 4 bases from V and 2 bases from J, with 9 bases in between. The CDR3 totals 13 residues. Per germline, CDR1 SEHNR and CDR2 FQNEAQ (reference sequence). The full variable domain, its missing parts supplied by reference TRBV7-9 and TRBJ2-7, is DTGVSQNPRHKITKRGQNVTFRCDPISEHNRLYWYRQTLGQGPEFLTYFQNEAQLEKSRLLSDRFSAERPKGSFSTLEIQRTEQGDSAMYLCASSSTGPYEQYFGPGTRLTVT.

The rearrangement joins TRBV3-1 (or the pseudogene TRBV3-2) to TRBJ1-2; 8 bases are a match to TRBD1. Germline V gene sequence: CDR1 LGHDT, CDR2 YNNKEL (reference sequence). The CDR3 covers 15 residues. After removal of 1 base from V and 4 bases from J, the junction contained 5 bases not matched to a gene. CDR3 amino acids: CASSQADRGSYGYTF. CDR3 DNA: TGTGCCAGCAGCCAAGCCGACAGGGGATCCTATGGCTACACCTTC.

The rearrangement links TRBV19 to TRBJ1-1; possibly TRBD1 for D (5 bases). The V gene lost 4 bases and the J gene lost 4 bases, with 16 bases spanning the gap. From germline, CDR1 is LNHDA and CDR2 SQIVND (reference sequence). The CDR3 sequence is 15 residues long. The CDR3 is CASSSIGQGPTEAFF. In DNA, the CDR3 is TGTGCCAGTAGTAGCATAGGGCAGGGTCCCACTGAAGCTTTCTTT.

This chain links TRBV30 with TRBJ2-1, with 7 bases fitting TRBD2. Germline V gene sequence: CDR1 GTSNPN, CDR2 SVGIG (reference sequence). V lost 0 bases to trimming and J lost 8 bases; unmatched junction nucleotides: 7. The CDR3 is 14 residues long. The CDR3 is CAWSVGLGGHEQFF. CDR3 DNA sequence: TGTGCCTGGAGTGTCGGACTAGGAGGGCATGAGCAGTTCTTC.

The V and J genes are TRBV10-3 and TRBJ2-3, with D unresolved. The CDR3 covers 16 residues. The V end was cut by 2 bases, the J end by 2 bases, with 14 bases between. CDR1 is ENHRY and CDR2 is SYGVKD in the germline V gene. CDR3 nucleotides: TGTGCCATCAGTGAGCCGATGTTAGCAACCACAGATACGCAGTATTTT. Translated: CAISEPMLATTDTQYF.

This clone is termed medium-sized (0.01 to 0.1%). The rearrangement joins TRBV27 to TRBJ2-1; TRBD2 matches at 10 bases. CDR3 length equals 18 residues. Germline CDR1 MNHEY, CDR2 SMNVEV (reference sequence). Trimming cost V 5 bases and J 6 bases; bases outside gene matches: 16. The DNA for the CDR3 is TGTGCCAGCAGTAAAACTGCGCGTACTAGCGGGATCAGCAATGAGCAGTTCTTC. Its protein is CASSKTARTSGISNEQFF.

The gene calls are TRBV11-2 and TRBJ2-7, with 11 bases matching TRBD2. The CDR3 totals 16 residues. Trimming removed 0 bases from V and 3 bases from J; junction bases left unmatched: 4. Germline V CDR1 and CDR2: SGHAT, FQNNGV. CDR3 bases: TGTGCCAGCAGCTTAGAACTAGCGGGAGATGACTACGAGCAGTACTTC. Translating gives CASSLELAGDDYEQYF. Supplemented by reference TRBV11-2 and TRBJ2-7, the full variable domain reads EAGVAQSPRYKIIEKRQSVAFWCNPISGHATLYWYQQILGQGPKLLIQFQNNGVVDDSQLPKDRFSAERLKGVDSTLKIQPAKLEDSAVYLCASSLELAGDDYEQYFGPGTRLTVT.

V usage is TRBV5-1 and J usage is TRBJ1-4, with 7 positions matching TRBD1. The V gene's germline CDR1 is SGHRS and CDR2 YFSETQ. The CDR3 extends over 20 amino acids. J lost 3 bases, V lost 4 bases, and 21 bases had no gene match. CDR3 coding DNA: TGCGCCAGCAGCCCAGGGAAAGGAACGGCAGGGGGAGATTCTAATGAAAAACTGTTTTTT. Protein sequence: CASSPGKGTAGGDSNEKLFF.

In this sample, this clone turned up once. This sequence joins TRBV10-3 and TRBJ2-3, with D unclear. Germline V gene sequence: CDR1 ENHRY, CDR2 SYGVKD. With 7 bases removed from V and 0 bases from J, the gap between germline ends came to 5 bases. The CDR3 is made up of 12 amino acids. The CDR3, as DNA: TGTGCCATCACTTCTAGCACAGATACGCAGTATTTT. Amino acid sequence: CAITSSTDTQYF.

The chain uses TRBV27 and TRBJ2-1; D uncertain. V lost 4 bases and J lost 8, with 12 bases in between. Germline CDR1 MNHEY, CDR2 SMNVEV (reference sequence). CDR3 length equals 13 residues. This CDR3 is CASSSSKADEQFF. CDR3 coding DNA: TGTGCCAGCAGTTCATCCAAGGCGGATGAGCAGTTCTTC.

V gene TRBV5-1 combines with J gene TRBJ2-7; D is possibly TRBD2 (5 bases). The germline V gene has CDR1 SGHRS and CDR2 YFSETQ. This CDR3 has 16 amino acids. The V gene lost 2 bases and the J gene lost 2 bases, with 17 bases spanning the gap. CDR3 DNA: TGCGCCAGCAGCTTTGGTGTTAGCGATTTCCCCTACGAGCAGTACTTC. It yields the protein CASSFGVSDFPYEQYF.

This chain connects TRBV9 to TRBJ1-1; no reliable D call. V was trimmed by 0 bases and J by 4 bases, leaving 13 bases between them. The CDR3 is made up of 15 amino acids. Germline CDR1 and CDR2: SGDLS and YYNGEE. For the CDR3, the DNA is TGTGCCAGCAGCGTAGATCCCAGCAGAACCACTGAAGCTTTCTTT. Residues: CASSVDPSRTTEAFF.

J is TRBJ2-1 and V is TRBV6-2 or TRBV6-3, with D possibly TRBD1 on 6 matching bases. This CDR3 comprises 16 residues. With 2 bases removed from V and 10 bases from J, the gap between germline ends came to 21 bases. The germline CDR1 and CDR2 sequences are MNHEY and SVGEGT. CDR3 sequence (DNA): TGTGCCAGCAGTTACGACAGGTTGCGATCCGCGATAGAGCAGTTCTTC. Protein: CASSYDRLRSAIEQFF.

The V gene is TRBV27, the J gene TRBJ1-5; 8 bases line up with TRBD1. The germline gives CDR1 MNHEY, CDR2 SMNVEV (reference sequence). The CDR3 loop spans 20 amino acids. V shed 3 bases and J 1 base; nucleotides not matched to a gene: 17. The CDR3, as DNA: TGTGCCAGCAGTTTGTCCGGGACAGGAGGGGTTGGTAGGAGCAATCAGCCCCAGCATTTT. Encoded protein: CASSLSGTGGVGRSNQPQHF.

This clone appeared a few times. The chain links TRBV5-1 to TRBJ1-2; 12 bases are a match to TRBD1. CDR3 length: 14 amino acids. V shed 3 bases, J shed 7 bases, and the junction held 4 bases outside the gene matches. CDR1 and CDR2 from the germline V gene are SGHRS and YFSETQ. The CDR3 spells CASSWGQGAGGYTF. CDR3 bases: TGCGCCAGCAGCTGGGGACAGGGGGCAGGTGGCTACACCTTC.

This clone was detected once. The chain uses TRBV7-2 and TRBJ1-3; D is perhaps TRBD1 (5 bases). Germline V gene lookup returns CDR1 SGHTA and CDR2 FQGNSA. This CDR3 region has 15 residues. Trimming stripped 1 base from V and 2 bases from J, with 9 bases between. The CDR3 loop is CASSLVTGAGNTIYF. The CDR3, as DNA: TGTGCCAGCAGCTTAGTTACAGGAGCTGGAAACACCATATATTTT.

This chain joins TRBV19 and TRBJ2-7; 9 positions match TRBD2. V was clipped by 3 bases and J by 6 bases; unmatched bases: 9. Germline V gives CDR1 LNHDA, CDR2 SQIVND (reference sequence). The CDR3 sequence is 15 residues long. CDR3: CASSIGVAGESEQYF. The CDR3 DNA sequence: TGTGCCAGTAGTATTGGGGTAGCGGGAGAGTCCGAGCAGTACTTC.

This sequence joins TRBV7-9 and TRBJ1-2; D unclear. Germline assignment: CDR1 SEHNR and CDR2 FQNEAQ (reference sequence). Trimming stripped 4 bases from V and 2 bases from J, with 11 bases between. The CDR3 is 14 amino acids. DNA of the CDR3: TGTGCCAGCAGCTCGATATCAGCGAACTATGGCTACACCTTC. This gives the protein CASSSISANYGYTF.